A single sample is the source of the 24 T cell receptor beta chains below, sequenced in a study of blood T cell repertoires in COVID-19. Profiled with immunoSEQ multiplex PCR; TCRdb holds only in-frame clones, not every one. The table shows 330,000 or so clones, with about 90% occurring only once. Sequencing used PBMCs or T cells enriched from blood (not recorded which). Receptor source: a man aged 25 to 40 who had recovered from COVID-19.

This clone was observed many times. The chain couples TRBV19 to TRBJ2-1; D ambiguous. This CDR3 is built from 15 residues. Trimming shortened V by 1 base and J by 5 bases, and 12 bases separated the two germline ends. Germline CDR1 LNHDA, CDR2 SQIVND (reference sequence). Here the CDR3 reads CASSIGVLEHNEQFF. CDR3 nucleotide sequence: TGTGCCAGTAGTATAGGAGTATTAGAGCACAATGAGCAGTTCTTC.

This chain joins TRBV5-1 and TRBJ2-7, with D possibly TRBD1 on 6 matching bases. The CDR3 extends over 12 amino acids. V lost 4 bases and J lost 7, with 12 bases in between. CDR1 is SGHRS and CDR2 is YFSETQ in the germline V gene. CDR3 sequence (DNA): TGCGCCAGCAGCGGGGGCTTTGGAGAGCAGTACTTC. It codes for CASSGGFGEQYF. The variable domain in full, with the rest retrieved from reference TRBV5-1 and TRBJ2-7, is KAGVTQTPRYLIKTRGQQVTLSCSPISGHRSVSWYQQTPGQGLQFLFEYFSETQRNKGNFPGRFSGRQFSNSRSEMNVSTLELGDSALYLCASSGGFGEQYFGPGTRLTVT.

A note on this clone: The sample contains more than one DNA sequence encoding this CDR3. The chain links TRBV9 to TRBJ2-7; the match to TRBD1 covers 8 bases. Germline-derived CDR1 and CDR2 are SGDLS and YYNGEE. Germline trimming cut 3 bases from V and 1 base from J; bases unmatched to any gene: 6. The CDR3 loop spans 15 amino acids. The CDR3 is CASSAGTGLSYEQYF. The DNA for the CDR3 is TGTGCCAGCAGCGCGGGGACAGGCCTTTCCTACGAGCAGTACTTC.

The CDR3 bases are TGTGCCAGCAGCATATTACAGGGGGCGGGAGAGACCCAGTACTTC. Its translation: CASSILQGAGETQYF. The rearrangement links TRBV28 to TRBJ2-5; 9 nucleotides align to TRBD1. Germline V lookup: CDR1 MDHEN, CDR2 SYDVKM. Trimming removed 6 bases from V and 4 bases from J; junction bases left unmatched: 9. The CDR3 covers 15 residues.

This clone was seen once. This rearrangement joins TRBV12-3 or TRBV12-4 to TRBJ1-5; D remains unclear. Trimming took off 5 bases at V and 3 bases at J, with 8 bases between the two ends. The CDR3 spans 13 residues. For the CDR3, the DNA is TGTGCCAGCAGTCCCGGGGTCAATCAGCCCCAGCATTTT. Residues: CASSPGVNQPQHF.

This chain connects TRBV12-3 or TRBV12-4 to TRBJ2-7; D ambiguous. CDR3 length equals 13 residues. V was trimmed by 3 bases and J by 2 bases, leaving 8 bases between them. This CDR3 is CASSFYRTYEQYF. For the CDR3, the DNA is TGTGCCAGCAGTTTTTACAGAACCTACGAGCAGTACTTC.

V and J are TRBV27 and TRBJ1-2; the match to TRBD1 covers 8 bases. The CDR3 covers 14 residues. After removal of 5 bases from V and 0 bases from J, the junction contained 2 bases not matched to a gene. In germline, CDR1 is MNHEY, CDR2 SMNVEV (reference sequence). This CDR3 is CASSRDRTNYGYTF. The CDR3, as DNA: TGTGCCAGCAGTAGGGACAGGACTAACTATGGCTACACCTTC.

J is TRBJ2-5 and V is TRBV5-6; possibly TRBD2 for D (5 bases). Germline CDR1 reads SGHDT; CDR2 reads YYEEEE. V lost 2 bases and J lost 5, with 13 bases in between. The CDR3 consists of 14 residues. The CDR3 nucleotides read TGTGCCAGCAGCTTAATAGGGAGTTGGGAGACCCAGTACTTC. Protein product: CASSLIGSWETQYF.

The J gene is TRBJ1-5, the V gene TRBV9; 10 nucleotides line up with TRBD1. The J segment lost 4 bases and the V segment lost 4 bases, leaving 5 bases of the junction unmatched. The germline CDR1 and CDR2 sequences are SGDLS and YYNGEE. CDR3 length: 15 residues. CDR3 sequence (DNA): TGTGCCAGCAGCATTGGACAGGGGGGGAATCAGCCCCAGCATTTT. As protein: CASSIGQGGNQPQHF.

In DNA form, the CDR3 reads TGTGCCAGCAGTTATGTGGCAGGGGGCAGGGATACGCAGTATTTT. Translating it yields CASSYVAGGRDTQYF. The chain carries TRBV2 and TRBJ2-3, with 8 bases identical to TRBD1. The CDR3 contains 15 residues. The germline gives CDR1 SNHLY, CDR2 FYNNEI. Unmatched junction bases numbered 10, after V lost 5 bases and J lost 6 bases. Variable domain in full (rest from reference TRBV2 and TRBJ2-3): EPEVTQTPSHQVTQMGQEVILRCVPISNHLYFYWYRQILGQKVEFLVSFYNNEISEKSEIFDDQFSVERPDGSNFTLKIRSTKLEDSAMYFCASSYVAGGRDTQYFGPGTRLTVL.

The genes are TRBV7-9 and TRBJ1-3, with D perhaps TRBD1 (5 bases). The CDR3 is made up of 13 amino acids. Germline V gives CDR1 SEHNR, CDR2 FQNEAQ (reference sequence). V lost 5 bases and J 3 bases, leaving 8 bases between the germline ends. This CDR3 reads CASSPGGGNTIYF. Here the CDR3 DNA reads TGTGCCAGCAGCCCGGGGGGTGGAAACACCATATATTTT. The full variable domain, its missing parts supplied by reference TRBV7-9 and TRBJ1-3, is DTGVSQNPRHKITKRGQNVTFRCDPISEHNRLYWYRQTLGQGPEFLTYFQNEAQLEKSRLLSDRFSAERPKGSFSTLEIQRTEQGDSAMYLCASSPGGGNTIYFGEGSWLTVV.

By sample share, this clone is medium-sized. CDR3 coding DNA: TGTGCCAGCAGTTTATCGGGACTAGTCGGCCCCCAGTACTTC. Translating it yields CASSLSGLVGPQYF. J is TRBJ2-7 and V is TRBV27, with TRBD2 identical over 8 bases. CDR3 length equals 14 residues. V dropped 0 bases and J dropped 10; count of bases not matched to a gene: 8. The germline V gene encodes CDR1 MNHEY and CDR2 SMNVEV (reference sequence).

Regarding this clone: Germline is not matched at one junction end, which may reflect a read error. The V call is TRBV24-1, the J call TRBJ2-4; D not certain. Germline CDR1 KGHDR, CDR2 SFDVKD. The CDR3 has 12 amino acids. The CDR3 DNA sequence: TGTGCCACCAGTGATTTGCTGGTACGCCCTAACTTC. This sequence encodes CATSDLLVRPNF.

Turning to this clone: This clone may be a read error of a much larger clone one base away. V is TRBV7-2 and J is TRBJ2-7; D is uncertain. CDR3 length equals 11 residues. V lost 4 bases and J 2 bases, leaving 3 bases between the germline ends. Germline CDR1 SGHTA, CDR2 FQGNSA. The CDR3 nucleotides are TGTGCCAGCAGCTCCGCCTACGAGCAGTACTTC. Its translation is CASSSAYEQYF.

V usage is TRBV6-5 and J usage is TRBJ2-2; D uncertain. The CDR3 loop spans 13 amino acids. The germline CDR1 and CDR2 sequences are MNHEY and SVGAGI. V gave up 0 bases and J gave up 4 bases, with 3 bases separating them. The CDR3 is CASSYSSTGELFF. DNA of the CDR3: TGTGCCAGCAGTTACTCGAGCACCGGGGAGCTGTTTTTT.

This chain connects TRBV2 to TRBJ2-1; tentative D call: TRBD2 (6 bases). Germline CDR1 reads SNHLY; CDR2 reads FYNNEI. The CDR3 has 14 amino acids. The ends were cut back, 7 bases at V and 6 bases at J, with 16 bases in the middle. CDR3 in amino acids: CASTGVTVGNEQFF. DNA of the CDR3: TGTGCCAGCACGGGGGTCACGGTCGGCAATGAGCAGTTCTTC.

The chain links TRBV27 to TRBJ2-1; 7 bases are shared with TRBD2. The trim removed 2 bases at V and 7 bases at J, leaving 5 bases unmatched. CDR1 and CDR2 from the germline V gene are MNHEY and SMNVEV (reference sequence). The CDR3 runs 14 residues. The CDR3 sequence: CASSLAGELNEQFF. CDR3 coding DNA: TGTGCCAGCAGTTTAGCGGGGGAGCTAAATGAGCAGTTCTTC.

For this clone: The sample has other DNA sequences that encode this CDR3 too. The chain is built from TRBV18 and TRBJ2-4; TRBD1 is a possible D gene (6 bases). V lost 3 bases to trimming and J lost 7 bases, with 7 bases between them. This CDR3 has 12 residues. CDR1 and CDR2 from the germline V gene are KGHSH and LQKENI. CDR3 region: CASSPGANIQYF. The CDR3 DNA reads as TGTGCCAGCTCACCGGGGGCTAACATTCAGTACTTC.

The V call is TRBV24-1, the J call TRBJ2-5, with 7 bases fitting TRBD1. The CDR3 covers 16 residues. The ends lost 4 bases at V and 5 bases at J; junction bases unmatched: 12. Per germline, CDR1 KGHDR and CDR2 SFDVKD. This CDR3 is CATSEQGLGPQETQYF. CDR3 nucleotide sequence: TGTGCCACCAGTGAACAGGGGTTAGGACCCCAGGAGACCCAGTACTTC.

This clone was counted once. The chain is built from TRBV5-6 and TRBJ2-7; D not certain. Trimming shortened V by 4 bases and J by 2 bases, and 10 bases separated the two germline ends. CDR3 length: 13 residues. Germline V gene data show CDR1 as SGHDT and CDR2 as YYEEEE. The CDR3 here is CASSKIATYEQYF. The DNA for the CDR3 is TGTGCCAGCAGCAAAATAGCCACCTACGAGCAGTACTTC.

The chain has TRBV7-7 and TRBJ2-1; a possible D gene is TRBD2 (5 bases). Germline V gives CDR1 SSHAT, CDR2 FNYEAQ (reference sequence). V lost 3 bases, J lost 0 bases, and 9 bases lay in between. The CDR3 loop spans 15 amino acids. CDR3 amino acids: CASSLGSSSYNEQFF. The CDR3 bases are TGTGCCAGCAGCTTGGGGAGTTCCTCCTACAATGAGCAGTTCTTC.

V and J are TRBV3-1 (or the pseudogene TRBV3-2) and TRBJ2-1, with D uncertain. CDR3 length: 15 residues. Germline assignment: CDR1 LGHDT and CDR2 YNNKEL (reference sequence). V was cut by 1 base and J by 4 bases, with 11 bases left in between. The CDR3 loop reads CASSQVVAVYNEQFF. The CDR3 DNA follows: TGTGCCAGCAGCCAAGTTGTGGCAGTGTACAATGAGCAGTTCTTC.

The chain recombines TRBV3-1 (or the pseudogene TRBV3-2) with TRBJ1-2, with 8 bases aligning to TRBD1. Germline V gene data show CDR1 as LGHDT and CDR2 as YNNKEL (reference sequence). J lost 1 base, V lost 8 bases, and 3 bases had no gene match. The CDR3 covers 13 residues. The CDR3 coding sequence is TGTGCCAGCGGGGACAGGTATAACTATGGCTACACCTTC. It is translated as CASGDRYNYGYTF.

The V gene is TRBV7-9, the J gene TRBJ1-1; D unclear. V gave up 3 bases and J gave up 3 bases, with 14 bases separating them. Germline V CDR1 and CDR2: SEHNR, FQNEAQ (reference sequence). This CDR3 is 15 amino acids long. In DNA, the CDR3 is TGTGCCAGCAGCTTTAACTCCCCTCGGGACACTGAAGCTTTCTTT. Translated, it gives CASSFNSPRDTEAFF.